Detailed here is one T cell receptor (beta chain). As yet, its antigen is unknown. This sample was taken from a study of T cells after yellow fever vaccination. Whole-study results and caveats: FACS-sorted repertoires might harbor abundant contaminating clonotypes from the bulk population. Clones from primary vaccination mostly reappeared after the booster (approximately 95% CD4, about 85% CD8).

TCRdb processed the 5' RACE reads anew with MiXCR; each CDR3 protein has one entry. Seen here are 500,000 to 650,000 distinct CDR3 sequences, approximately 13% observed once, and the top ten hold 15%. CDR1 is LNHDA and CDR2 is SQIVND in the germline V gene (reference sequence). The CDR3 runs 13 residues. Trimming stripped 9 bases from V and 3 bases from J, with 12 bases between. The chain has TRBV19 and TRBJ2-1, with D hard to call. Sequencing used PBMCs, obtained on the day of the yellow fever booster vaccination. This TCR came from a man between 25 and 39 years old who received the YFV17D yellow fever vaccine. This CDR3 reads CASAFRSYNEQFF. Here the CDR3 DNA reads TGTGCCAGCGCATTCCGGAGCTACAATGAGCAGTTCTTC.